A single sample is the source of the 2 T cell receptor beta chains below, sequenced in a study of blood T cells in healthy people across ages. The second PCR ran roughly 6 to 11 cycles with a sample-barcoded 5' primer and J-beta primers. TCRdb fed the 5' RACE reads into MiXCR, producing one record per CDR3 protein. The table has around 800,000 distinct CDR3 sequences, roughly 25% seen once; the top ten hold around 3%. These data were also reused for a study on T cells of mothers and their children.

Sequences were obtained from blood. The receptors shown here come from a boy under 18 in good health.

CDR3 sequence reads: CASSLEGALAKNIQYF. The CDR3 coding sequence is TGTGCCAGCAGTTTAGAGGGGGCCCTAGCCAAAAACATTCAGTACTTC. The chain links TRBV28 to TRBJ2-4, with 7 bases aligning to TRBD1. V lost 2 bases, J lost 0 bases, and 4 bases stayed unmatched. CDR1 MDHEN and CDR2 SYDVKM come from the germline V gene. CDR3 length: 16 residues.

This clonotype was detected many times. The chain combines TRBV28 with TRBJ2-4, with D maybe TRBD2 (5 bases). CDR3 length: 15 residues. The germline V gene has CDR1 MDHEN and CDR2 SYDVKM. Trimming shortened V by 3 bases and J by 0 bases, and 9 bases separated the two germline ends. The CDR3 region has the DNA TGTGCCAGCAGTTTCCTAGGACTAGCCAAAAACATTCAGTACTTC. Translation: CASSFLGLAKNIQYF.